This T cell receptor beta chain came from a study of T-cell reconstitution after alpha-beta-depleted transplantation in children. This clonotype appeared a few times. Its antigen remains unidentified. As it was prepared, the TCRbeta library received unique molecular identifiers. TCRdb redid the calling of the PCR reads with MiXCR, one entry per CDR3 protein. The table shows 900,000 or so distinct CDR3 sequences, with around 15% occurring only once. CDR3 size: 15 residues. The germline V gene has CDR1 LGHDT and CDR2 YNNKEL (reference sequence). The V and J ends lost 1 base and 3 bases respectively, with 13 bases between them. Study-level results: T-cell numbers and diversity one year post-transplant derived largely from freshly generated T cells.

The J gene is TRBJ2-7, the V gene TRBV3-1, with a possible D match to TRBD2 (6 bases). The TCR originated in a male patient under 18 who had a stem cell transplant for acute lymphoblastic leukemia, so the T cells may come from the graft donor. The source was PBMCs, mostly from graft donor cells, collected 360 days after TCRalphabeta/CD19-depleted stem cell transplant. This CDR3 is CASSQGKEGNYEQYF. CDR3 in DNA: TGTGCCAGCAGCCAAGGGAAGGAGGGCAACTACGAGCAGTACTTC.